What follows are 16 T cell receptor beta chains derived from one specimen sequenced in a study of CD8 T cells in ankylosing spondylitis. Study-wide findings and caveats: A TCR beta motif of several highly homologous variants appeared characteristic of ankylosing spondylitis blood.

MiXCR, run by TCRdb on the 5' RACE reads, gives a single entry per CDR3 protein. The data hold 400,000 or so distinct CDR3 sequences, with 20% to 30% observed a single time. These receptors lack a known antigen. Sample: blood, either unsorted or a sorted T cell fraction (not recorded which). These receptors originate from a male donor with ankylosing spondylitis.

This clonotype turned up a few times. The rearrangement uses TRBV29-1 and TRBJ2-1, with D possibly being TRBD1 (6 bases). The V gene lost 8 bases and the J gene lost 6 bases, with 23 bases spanning the gap. Germline loops: CDR1 SQVTM, CDR2 ANQGSEA. CDR3 length: 15 amino acids. The DNA of the CDR3 is TGCAGCTTTTCGCGCCGGGTACAGGGCCTCAATGAGCAGTTCTTC. It encodes CSFSRRVQGLNEQFF.

This clonotype was picked up a small number of times. The chain has TRBV3-1 and TRBJ1-1, with no clear D. The CDR3 is 14 residues long. V shed 1 base and J shed 1 base, with 7 bases lying between them. CDR1 LGHDT and CDR2 YNNKEL come from the germline V gene (reference sequence). In DNA form, the CDR3 reads TGTGCCAGCAGCCAAGGTGCTGGGAACACTGAAGCTTTCTTT. The encoded protein is CASSQGAGNTEAFF.

This clonotype showed up just a few times. The V call is TRBV20-1, the J call TRBJ2-2, with 11 bases aligning to TRBD2. This CDR3 is 18 amino acids long. Looked up from germline, CDR1 is DFQATT and CDR2 is SNEGSKA (reference sequence). V was clipped by 1 base and J by 4 bases; unmatched bases: 11. The DNA of the CDR3 is TGCAGTGCTAGAGCCCTAGCGGGAGGCGGTGCATCCACCGGGGAGCTGTTTTTT. Encoded protein: CSARALAGGGASTGELFF.

The chain joins TRBV7-2 to TRBJ1-2; TRBD1 might be the D (5 bases). The CDR3 length is 14 residues. V lost 0 bases, J lost 4 bases, and 9 bases lay in between. Germline V gene data show CDR1 as SGHTA and CDR2 as FQGNSA. CDR3 sequence: CASSLAGRAYGYTF. CDR3 DNA: TGTGCCAGCAGCTTAGCGGGACGTGCCTATGGCTACACCTTC.

There are a few counts of this clonotype. The chain links TRBV5-1 to TRBJ1-6, with a weak D call TRBD1 (5 bases). Germline values: CDR1 SGHRS, CDR2 YFSETQ. V was pared by 0 bases and J by 10 bases, with 11 bases between. This CDR3 contains 14 residues. CDR3 nucleotides: TGCGCCAGCAGCTTGGGCAGGGAGGAATCACCCCTCCACTTT. It is translated as CASSLGREESPLHF.

The table lists this clonotype with a few counts. V is TRBV7-8 and J is TRBJ1-3; the D is unclear. Trimming removed 3 bases at V and 2 bases at J, with 14 bases between. Germline lookup yields CDR1 SGHVS and CDR2 FQNEAQ. The CDR3 is 16 amino acids. The CDR3 bases are TGTGCCAGCAGCTTTTTAGGACCGAGAACTGGAAACACCATATATTTT. Amino acid sequence: CASSFLGPRTGNTIYF.

The chain combines TRBV2 with TRBJ1-4; D is unclear. This CDR3 has 11 residues. Germline-derived CDR1 and CDR2 are SNHLY and FYNNEI. Deletions cut 5 bases from V and 8 bases from J, with 6 bases between. CDR3 DNA sequence: TGTGCCAGCAGTCTGACAGAAAAACTGTTTTTT. It yields the protein CASSLTEKLFF.

This sequence joins TRBV12-3 or TRBV12-4 and TRBJ1-3; D perhaps matches TRBD1 (6 bases). Trimming took 3 bases from V and 2 from J, leaving 11 bases between them. This CDR3 spans 15 amino acids. Here the CDR3 reads CASSFDRQAGNTIYF. CDR3 bases: TGTGCCAGCAGTTTTGATAGACAGGCTGGAAACACCATATATTTT.

This clonotype was counted between two and nine times. The chain combines TRBV2 with TRBJ1-2; D is ambiguous. Per the germline V gene, CDR1 is SNHLY and CDR2 is FYNNEI. V shed 6 bases and J shed 6 bases, with 17 bases lying between them. This CDR3 comprises 14 residues. In DNA, the CDR3 is TGTGCCAGCAGCACTAGAAACAATAGGAATGGCTACACCTTC. This translates into CASSTRNNRNGYTF. Variable domain in full (rest from reference TRBV2 and TRBJ1-2): EPEVTQTPSHQVTQMGQEVILRCVPISNHLYFYWYRQILGQKVEFLVSFYNNEISEKSEIFDDQFSVERPDGSNFTLKIRSTKLEDSAMYFCASSTRNNRNGYTFGSGTRLTVV.

This clonotype was counted only a few times. The chain combines TRBV7-2 with TRBJ2-7; D call uncertain. Germline V gene sequence: CDR1 SGHTA, CDR2 FQGNSA. The CDR3 is made up of 13 amino acids. Trimming removed 0 bases at V and 4 bases at J, with 7 bases between. The CDR3 sequence is CASSLALRYEQYF. CDR3 coding DNA: TGTGCCAGCAGCTTAGCGTTAAGATACGAGCAGTACTTC.

A few counts support this clonotype. The chain links TRBV5-1 to TRBJ1-1, with D possibly matching TRBD1 (6 bases). The germline V gene encodes CDR1 SGHRS and CDR2 YFSETQ. V was clipped by 4 bases and J by 10 bases, with 20 bases between them. CDR3 length equals 14 residues. CDR3 DNA sequence: TGCGCCAGCAGCCCAGGGACACCCGAGGGGGTAGCTTTCTTT. This gives the protein CASSPGTPEGVAFF.

This clonotype was recorded only once. This chain links TRBV12-3 or TRBV12-4 with TRBJ1-1; D gene ambiguous. This CDR3 contains 14 residues. V lost 0 bases and J 5 bases, leaving 10 bases between the germline ends. The CDR3 DNA sequence: TGTGCCAGCAGTTTAGCTGTAGGGTTGACTGAAGCTTTCTTT. Its protein product is CASSLAVGLTEAFF.

This chain's CDR3 is CASSPFRAPAYGYTF. In nucleotides, the CDR3 is TGTGCCAGCAGTCCTTTTAGGGCTCCCGCCTATGGCTACACCTTC. The chain combines TRBV12-3 or TRBV12-4 with TRBJ1-2, with D hard to call. The V and J ends lost 5 bases and 4 bases respectively, with 17 bases between them. The CDR3 contains 15 residues.

The rearrangement uses TRBV20-1 and TRBJ2-7, with D possibly matching TRBD2 (5 bases). V was cut by 3 bases and J by 6 bases, with 21 bases left in between. CDR1 and CDR2 from the germline V gene are DFQATT and SNEGSKA (reference sequence). This CDR3 contains 15 residues. The CDR3 nucleotides are TGCAGTGCTAGGAGAGGGCGGCTAGTTGAGGCCGAGCAGTACTTC. Encoded protein: CSARRGRLVEAEQYF.

This clonotype was seen many times. The chain joins TRBV12-3 or TRBV12-4 to TRBJ2-2; D is tentatively TRBD1 or TRBD2 (5 bases each). This CDR3 is built from 17 residues. Trimming left V 5 bases short and J 1 base short, with 17 bases between. CDR3 sequence reads: CASSPRSGQVNTGELFF. As DNA, the CDR3 is TGTGCCAGCAGTCCACGGTCGGGGCAGGTGAACACCGGGGAGCTGTTTTTT.

This clonotype was observed a few times. The rearrangement joins TRBV9 to TRBJ2-3; unclear D gene. This CDR3 is built from 12 residues. The germline V and J ends were trimmed by 0 bases and 2 bases, with 1 base remaining between them. Germline CDR1 SGDLS, CDR2 YYNGEE. CDR3 DNA sequence: TGTGCCAGCAGCGTAGTCACAGATACGCAGTATTTT. The encoded protein is CASSVVTDTQYF.